Listed here is a single T cell receptor beta chain. These data belong to a study of blood T cell repertoires in COVID-19. The overall study: There were acute and convalescent COVID-19 samples, and they came from the United States, Italy and Spain. T cells, B-cell-depleted T cells, or PBMCs provided the cDNA or gDNA that served as material.

Profiling relied on immunoSEQ multiplex PCR, and the TCRdb table lists in-frame clones only, not all of them. This sample yields roughly 260,000 clones, of which 85% to 95% are seen a single time; 1.5% to 2% belongs to the top ten. Material for sequencing was PBMCs or T cells enriched from blood (not recorded which). The TCR comes from a woman aged 18-35 years who had recovered from COVID-19.

CDR3 amino acids: CSVPPPGSDYGYTF. CDR3 nucleotides: TGCAGCGTTCCCCCCCCGGGGTCCGACTATGGCTACACCTTC. The rearrangement uses TRBV29-1 and TRBJ1-2, with D hard to call. In germline, CDR1 is SQVTM, CDR2 ANQGSEA. Trimming pared 5 bases from V and 3 bases from J, leaving 16 bases between. This CDR3 contains 14 residues. The whole variable domain, remainder taken from reference TRBV29-1 and TRBJ1-2, is SAVISQKPSRDICQRGTSLTIQCQVDSQVTMMFWYRQQPGQSLTLIATANQGSEATYESGFVIDKFPISRPNLTFSTLTVSNMSPEDSSIYLCSVPPPGSDYGYTFGSGTRLTVV.